The 2 T cell receptor beta chains below were found in one sample sequenced in a study of response to subunit inactivated influenza vaccine. One entry per CDR3 protein results from TCRdb running MiXCR on the RT-PCR reads. The sample shows more than 500,000 distinct CDR3 sequences, about 10% of them seen only once. The same data also contributed to another study, on T cells expressing NK-cell markers. That study adds: UMI-tagged 5'RACE template switching yielded the TCR beta cDNA.

The sequencing used PBMCs from blood, collected on the day of vaccination. The source of these receptors is a man aged 45-65 years who received an inactivated influenza vaccine.

This clonotype has just a few counts. This chain links TRBV10-3 with TRBJ2-1, with D perhaps matching TRBD2 (6 bases). CDR3 length: 14 amino acids. Germline V gene lookup returns CDR1 ENHRY and CDR2 SYGVKD. V was trimmed by 2 bases and J by 6 bases, leaving 11 bases between them. The CDR3 coding sequence is TGTGCCATCAGTGAGGGGTTGACTAGCAATGAGCAGTTCTTC. It translates to CAISEGLTSNEQFF.

This clonotype was observed a handful of times. The genes are TRBV5-1 and TRBJ2-7; 9 bases line up with TRBD1. CDR1 and CDR2 (germline): SGHRS, YFSETQ. This CDR3 has 16 amino acids. The V segment lost 5 bases and the J segment 2 bases; nucleotides outside the gene matches: 11. The CDR3 DNA follows: TGCGCCAGCAGTCAGGGACAGGGTATGGAAACCTACGAGCAGTACTTC. Residues: CASSQGQGMETYEQYF.